The clone carrying this T cell receptor (beta chain) was seen ten or more times. Its specificity is not known. The sample is drawn from a study of T-cell memory formation after mild COVID-19. Whole-study results and caveats: The appearance of some responding clones in pre-infection memory suggested that cross-reactive memory joined. CD8+ contracting clones occupied EMRA, while CD4+ ones occupied mainly CM and EM.

Barcoded TCR alpha and TCR beta cDNA libraries with UMIs came from 5'RACE using constant-segment primers. One entry per CDR3 protein, called by TCRdb with MiXCR from the 5' RACE reads. The table includes approximately 150,000 distinct CDR3 sequences, roughly 6.2% detected once. Sequencing used PBMCs or a T cell subset sorted from them (not recorded which). The receptor was isolated from an adult woman who had mild COVID-19 (a few samples of this study predate the infection). Cell type and time point are not known.

In nucleotides, the CDR3 is TGTGCCAGCAGCTCGGTGGAGACCCAGTACTTC. Amino acids: CASSSVETQYF. The V and J genes are TRBV7-9 and TRBJ2-5; D is uncertain. Germline values: CDR1 SEHNR, CDR2 FQNEAQ (reference sequence). V was trimmed by 4 bases and J by 5 bases, leaving 5 bases between them. This CDR3 region has 11 residues. Drawing the rest from reference TRBV7-9 and TRBJ2-5, the complete variable domain is DTGVSQNPRHKITKRGQNVTFRCDPISEHNRLYWYRQTLGQGPEFLTYFQNEAQLEKSRLLSDRFSAERPKGSFSTLEIQRTEQGDSAMYLCASSSVETQYFGPGTRLLVL.